This TCR beta chain comes out of a study of cytomegalovirus exposure and HLA in healthy donors. Study in general: The same platform was used for the 120 validation repertoires and the roughly 670 first-cohort repertoires, a later analysis reported. Findings and limits, study-wide: A few chains linked to CMV were shown in vitro to be specific for CMV antigens. High sensitivity and specificity were reportedly achieved when the classifier diagnosed cytomegalovirus status.

Measured with immunoSEQ multiplex PCR; TCRdb has only the in-frame clones, and not every one. This table has under 200,000 clones, about 90% appearing once. Trimming pared 5 bases from V and 6 bases from J, leaving 14 bases between. Germline CDR1 SGHVS, CDR2 FNYEAQ. The CDR3 spans 13 residues. Only a few counts were recorded for this clone. Its antigen is as yet unknown. The rearrangement links TRBV7-6 to TRBJ2-7; D is perhaps TRBD1 or TRBD2 (5 bases each). Sequencing input: PBMCs. The sequence came from a woman aged 25 to 39 in good health and CMV-seronegative. CDR3 amino acids: CASSGRDPGEQYF. In DNA form, the CDR3 reads TGTGCCAGCAGCGGCCGGGACCCAGGCGAGCAGTACTTC. The full variable domain, rest sourced from reference TRBV7-6 and TRBJ2-7, is GAGVSQSPRYKVTKRGQDVALRCDPISGHVSLYWYRQALGQGPEFLTYFNYEAQQDKSGLPNDRFSAERPEGSISTLTIQRTEQRDSAMYRCASSGRDPGEQYFGPGTRLTVT.